This T cell receptor (beta chain) was identified during a study of T cell responses to AZD1222 COVID-19 vaccine (dated by TCRdb to the early 2020s). With respect to the entire study: A total of just over 230 trial participants underwent TCR sequencing, of whom 200 to 220 had received two doses of AZD1222 and some 25 had received two doses of the MenACWY control vaccine. Trial participants were enrolled by age into 18-55, 56-69 and 70-plus year subgroups, with roughly 150, 30 and 60 TCR-sequenced participants respectively.

Looking up the germline V gene yields CDR1 SGHDN and CDR2 FVKESK. V was cut back by 3 bases and J by 3 bases, leaving a gap of 6 bases between them. Counted from cysteine to phenylalanine, this CDR3 has 12 amino acids. The CDR3 DNA has 36 bases and is translated from base 1. What the work shows at the level of the full study, not this receptor alone: Participants were mostly white British, with more females than males. The authors suggested clonal diversity may have been underestimated. Because no day 14 peak-response samples were available, repertoires were characterized only after the peak T cell response. Reportedly, almost half of the unique spike-specific TCRs recognized epitopes lying outside the regions that are mutated in the B.1.351 and B.1.1.7 variants. The whole spike protein was spanned by vaccine-associated CD4 TCRs, and dominant responses were seen in regions 160-218 and 743-854. In the small 56-69-year group, the increase in depth fell short of significance, most likely because of low power. Conclusions about previously exposed vaccinees were limited because only six AZD1222 recipients were SARS-CoV-2 seropositive at baseline. After two AZD1222 doses, both the breadth and the depth of spike-specific TCRs were significantly higher than at day 0 and than in MenACWY recipients.

In the case of this clone: The antigen this receptor binds is unknown. No base quality values were provided; no much bigger clone lies one nucleotide off.

Reading the label with the study, this specimen's time point is: about 28 days (+/-7) after the second vaccine dose. AZD1222 recipients given second doses at about 4 weeks or at about 12 weeks were pooled, since spike-specific TCR depth and breadth were not found to differ between the two schedules. The vaccinee samples were drawn from two UK trials, COV001 and COV002, one of which was a single-blind randomized controlled phase 2/3 trial testing AZD1222 (ChAdOx1 nCoV-19) in healthy adults. For TCRbeta chain sequencing, PBMC samples were collected from trial participants at day 0 and at day 28 after the second dose. The CDR3 regions of human TCRbeta chains were analyzed by immunosequencing. Under the source paper's analysis protocol: Repertoire TCRs were checked for matches against a reference library of SARS-CoV-2-specific TCRs that had been generated using the MIRA antigen-specificity platform. Breadth was defined as the fraction of unique TCRs that were SARS-CoV-2-associated. Depth was defined as the fraction of total T cells that were SARS-CoV-2-associated. Using the MIRA data, each spike-specific TCR was assigned both to the spike region to which the TCR was reactive and to a CD4 or CD8 class. Log10-transformed breadth and depth values were compared by one-way ANOVA with Sidak's multiple comparisons tests. TCRdb took over this immuneACCESS table, retaining in-frame rearrangements with V and J assigned. Such tables are incomplete; in checked studies, under half of the missing clones stem from an unresolved V gene, and the remainder is unexplained. Clone size and V and J calls were adopted from that table, with D and trimming inferred from the DNA. The sample profile shows some 81,000 clones; about 86% of them were found once. The ten largest clonotypes hold 4.5% to 7% of the sample.

The sequence links TRBV14 to TRBJ2-7; the D region possibly corresponds to TRBD1 (5 bases align). Sequenced here: peripheral blood, sampled 28 days after the second AZD1222 dose. The sequence was obtained from an adult who received the AZD1222 COVID-19 vaccine. The sequence in DNA is TGTGCCAGCAGCCACCAGGGCTACGAGCAGTACTTC. This sequence encodes CASSHQGYEQYF. With the portions outside the CDR3 filled from the reference TRBV14 and TRBJ2-7 genes, the complete variable region becomes EAGVTQFPSHSVIEKGQTVTLRCDPISGHDNLYWYRRVMGKEIKFLLHFVKESKQDESGMPNNRFLAERTGGTYSTLKVQPAELEDSGVYFCASSHQGYEQYFGPGTRLTVT.